The sequence of this T cell receptor beta chain was determined in a study of cytomegalovirus exposure and HLA in healthy donors. PCR used 60 Vbeta primers and 13 Jbeta primers. Sequencing used immunoSEQ multiplex PCR; TCRdb keeps in-frame clones, though not all of them. This sample has 62,000 or so clones, with around 87% found just once. Study results and caveats: A later analysis linked some 17,000 TCR beta sequences to HLA alleles at 0.05 false discovery rate.

The CDR3 loop spans 15 amino acids. CDR1 and CDR2 (germline): SGHAT, FQNNGV. The germline V and J ends were trimmed by 2 bases and 4 bases, with 14 bases remaining between them. As to this clone: What it binds is not known.

The source of this sequence is a man between 18 and 29 years old in good health and CMV-seronegative. Specimen: PBMCs. This chain connects TRBV11-2 to TRBJ2-5; D unclear. The CDR3 sequence is CASSLSAGLGETQYF. The CDR3 DNA reads as TGTGCCAGCAGCTTATCGGCAGGTTTGGGAGAGACCCAGTACTTC. Full variable domain (outside the CDR3, taken from reference TRBV11-2 and TRBJ2-5): EAGVAQSPRYKIIEKRQSVAFWCNPISGHATLYWYQQILGQGPKLLIQFQNNGVVDDSQLPKDRFSAERLKGVDSTLKIQPAKLEDSAVYLCASSLSAGLGETQYFGPGTRLLVL.